This entry lists 20 T cell receptor beta chains sequenced from one sample in a study of OX40 agonist ivuxolimab in advanced cancers. The data were produced by immunoSEQ multiplex PCR, yet TCRdb's version contains in-frame clones alone and is incomplete. The sample lists roughly 99,000 clones, around 93% seen once, with roughly 1.2% in the top ten. The source was CD4+ or CD8+ T cells sorted from blood, collected in a trial of the OX40 agonist ivuxolimab. Every receptor here comes from an adult with an advanced solid tumor such as melanoma, head and neck, liver or kidney cancer.

The chain recombines TRBV30 with TRBJ1-1; no clear D. V lost 3 bases to trimming and J lost 7 bases, with 12 bases between them. Germline V gives CDR1 GTSNPN, CDR2 SVGIG (reference sequence). The length of the CDR3 is 12 residues. The CDR3 protein is CAWRVQRGEAFF. The CDR3 nucleotides read TGTGCCTGGAGGGTTCAACGGGGTGAAGCTTTCTTT.

The gene calls are TRBV18 and TRBJ1-1; tentative D call: TRBD1 (5 bases). Trimming stripped 1 base from V and 0 bases from J, with 9 bases between. The CDR3 length is 15 residues. Germline V gives CDR1 KGHSH, CDR2 LQKENI. The CDR3 DNA reads as TGTGCCAGCTCACCACGGACAACCATGAACACTGAAGCTTTCTTT. Translating gives CASSPRTTMNTEAFF.

The rearrangement links TRBV2 to TRBJ2-5; 9 bases fit TRBD1. J lost 1 base, V lost 10 bases, and 10 bases had no gene match. Germline CDR1 SNHLY, CDR2 FYNNEI. The CDR3 consists of 15 residues. This chain's CDR3 is CATVRGQGFQETQYF. CDR3 DNA sequence: TGTGCCACCGTCCGTGGACAGGGGTTCCAAGAGACCCAGTACTTC. The full variable domain, with the rest looked up from reference TRBV2 and TRBJ2-5, is EPEVTQTPSHQVTQMGQEVILRCVPISNHLYFYWYRQILGQKVEFLVSFYNNEISEKSEIFDDQFSVERPDGSNFTLKIRSTKLEDSAMYFCATVRGQGFQETQYFGPGTRLLVL.

V is TRBV18 and J is TRBJ2-2; D is perhaps TRBD2 (5 bases). Germline V CDR1 and CDR2: KGHSH, LQKENI. The CDR3 covers 15 residues. V lost 3 bases and J 4 bases, leaving 12 bases between the germline ends. This CDR3 is CASSPPSLPTGELFF. Here the CDR3 DNA reads TGTGCCAGCTCACCCCCTAGCCTCCCCACCGGGGAGCTGTTTTTT.

This sequence joins TRBV9 and TRBJ1-3; TRBD1 matches at 10 bases. The junction had 8 bases not matched to a gene; V was cut back by 4 bases and J by 4 bases. The CDR3 sequence is 16 residues long. The germline V gene has CDR1 SGDLS and CDR2 YYNGEE. In DNA form, the CDR3 reads TGTGCCAGCAGCCCTCGACAGGGGGCGTTGGGAAACACCATATATTTT. Protein: CASSPRQGALGNTIYF. Drawing the rest from reference TRBV9 and TRBJ1-3, the complete variable domain is DSGVTQTPKHLITATGQRVTLRCSPRSGDLSVYWYQQSLDQGLQFLIQYYNGEERAKGNILERFSAQQFPDLHSELNLSSLELGDSALYFCASSPRQGALGNTIYFGEGSWLTVV.

The gene calls are TRBV9 and TRBJ2-7, with D perhaps TRBD2 (5 bases). Germline CDR1 reads SGDLS; CDR2 reads YYNGEE. V gave up 0 bases and J gave up 1 base, with 5 bases separating them. The CDR3 sequence is 13 residues long. This chain's CDR3 is CASSVGGSYEQYF. The CDR3 bases are TGTGCCAGCAGCGTAGGAGGGTCCTACGAGCAGTACTTC.

In the case of this clone: Germline is not matched at one junction end, which may reflect a read error. V is TRBV15 and J is TRBJ2-1; 13 nucleotides agree with TRBD2. CDR1 is LNHNV and CDR2 is YYDKDF in the germline V gene (reference sequence). The CDR3 covers 13 residues. CDR3 in amino acids: CATSREGTSGKVF. For the CDR3, the DNA is TGTGCCACCAGCAGAGAGGGGACTAGCGGGAAGGTCTTC.

V usage is TRBV30 and J usage is TRBJ1-2, with D hard to call. Germline lookup yields CDR1 GTSNPN and CDR2 SVGIG (reference sequence). This CDR3 has 11 amino acids. With 5 bases removed from V and 8 bases from J, the gap between germline ends came to 12 bases. For the CDR3, the DNA is TGTGCCTGGGGGTCGGGCTTAGGCTACACCTTC. Translated: CAWGSGLGYTF.

CDR3 bases: TGTGCCAGCAGCCCCGTTGAGGGCGGGGCAGATACGCAGTATTTT. Residues: CASSPVEGGADTQYF. This sequence joins TRBV6-5 and TRBJ2-3; tentative D call: TRBD2 (6 bases). V dropped 6 bases and J dropped 4 bases, with 17 bases sitting between them. This CDR3 is built from 15 residues. Germline CDR1 MNHEY, CDR2 SVGAGI.

The chain uses TRBV18 and TRBJ1-1, with D possibly being TRBD1 (5 bases). This CDR3 has 17 amino acids. The germline V gene encodes CDR1 KGHSH and CDR2 LQKENI. V lost 4 bases and J lost 0, with 18 bases in between. CDR3 region: CASSQRWGRDMNTEAFF. In DNA, the CDR3 is TGTGCCAGCTCACAGCGTTGGGGCCGCGACATGAACACTGAAGCTTTCTTT.

This clone was seen a single time. V is TRBV19 and J is TRBJ1-1; D may be TRBD1 (5 bases). Germline V gene data show CDR1 as LNHDA and CDR2 as SQIVND (reference sequence). Trimming removed 8 bases at V and 0 bases at J, with 10 bases between. This CDR3 is built from 13 residues. The CDR3 spells CASRRGLNTEAFF. DNA of the CDR3: TGTGCCAGTCGCCGGGGGTTGAACACTGAAGCTTTCTTT.

The genes are TRBV6-1 and TRBJ2-1; 7 bases line up with TRBD1. V lost 2 bases to trimming and J lost 1 base; unmatched junction nucleotides: 11. Germline CDR1 is MNHNS and CDR2 is SASEGT. This CDR3 is 18 amino acids long. CDR3 nucleotide sequence: TGTGCCAGCAGTGAATATTCCCTAGCACAGGGGTCCTACAATGAGCAGTTCTTC. Protein product: CASSEYSLAQGSYNEQFF.

This chain joins TRBV29-1 and TRBJ1-2; 8 bases fit TRBD1. V gave up 7 bases and J gave up 2 bases; unmatched junction bases: 3. Germline lookup yields CDR1 SQVTM and CDR2 ANQGSEA. This CDR3 region has 12 residues. The CDR3 sequence: CSAGDRNYGYTF. The CDR3 DNA reads TGCAGCGCCGGGGACAGGAACTATGGCTACACCTTC.

The chain carries TRBV7-2 and TRBJ2-7; TRBD1 matches at 8 bases. V shed 7 bases, J shed 2 bases, and the junction held 10 bases outside the gene matches. Germline V gives CDR1 SGHTA, CDR2 FQGNSA. This CDR3 has 15 residues. In DNA, the CDR3 is TGTGCCAGCACCCAAGGACAGGGAAGGACCTACGAGCAGTACTTC. Translated, it gives CASTQGQGRTYEQYF. The full variable domain, completed using reference TRBV7-2 and TRBJ2-7, is GAGVSQSPSNKVTEKGKDVELRCDPISGHTALYWYRQSLGQGLEFLIYFQGNSAPDKSGLPSDRFSAERTGGSVSTLTIQRTQQEDSAVYLCASTQGQGRTYEQYFGPGTRLTVT.

V is TRBV1 and J is TRBJ2-7; the table's D call TRBD2 went unverified against the DNA. TRBV1 is noted as a pseudogene. This CDR3 comprises 15 residues. The CDR3 DNA is TGCACCAGCAGCCAAGTGAGGGAGAGCGGCTACGAGCAGTACTTC. Translating it yields CTSSQVRESGYEQYF.

The J gene is TRBJ1-2, the V gene TRBV28; the D gene is possibly TRBD1 (6 bases). The CDR3 covers 16 residues. Deletions cut 4 bases from V and 0 bases from J, with 15 bases between. CDR1 and CDR2 (germline): MDHEN, SYDVKM. The CDR3: CASSSSRTATNYGYTF. The CDR3 region has the DNA TGTGCCAGCAGTTCCTCTCGGACAGCAACTAACTATGGCTACACCTTC.

The genes are TRBV28 and TRBJ1-4; possible D gene TRBD1, 5 bases. Looked up from germline, CDR1 is MDHEN and CDR2 is SYDVKM. Trimming removed 7 bases at V and 5 bases at J, with 14 bases between. The CDR3 extends over 14 amino acids. The CDR3 DNA sequence: TGTGCCAGCACCCTAGACAGCCTAAATGAAAAACTGTTTTTT. Amino acid sequence: CASTLDSLNEKLFF.

The chain couples TRBV27 to TRBJ1-2, with D unclear. Trimming took 5 bases from V and 4 from J, leaving 11 bases between them. The germline gives CDR1 MNHEY, CDR2 SMNVEV (reference sequence). This CDR3 has 13 residues. CDR3 bases: TGTGCCAGCAGTCTATACCTTGGCTATGGCTACACCTTC. Amino acid sequence: CASSLYLGYGYTF.

This clone has only one observation. The V gene is TRBV5-4, the J gene TRBJ1-3; D gene unclear. The CDR3 contains 15 residues. The ends were cut back, 3 bases at V and 0 bases at J, with 10 bases in the middle. Germline V gene lookup returns CDR1 SGHNT and CDR2 YYREEE (reference sequence). CDR3 nucleotide sequence: TGTGCCAGCAGCTCTAATGGCCTCTCTGGAAACACCATATATTTT. It yields the protein CASSSNGLSGNTIYF.

V usage is TRBV5-1 and J usage is TRBJ1-2, with D hard to call. From germline, CDR1 is SGHRS and CDR2 YFSETQ. The V gene lost 6 bases and the J gene lost 0 bases, with 9 bases spanning the gap. This CDR3 spans 13 amino acids. CDR3 sequence (DNA): TGCGCCAGCACGGACGGCGCTAACTATGGCTACACCTTC. Protein sequence: CASTDGANYGYTF.